The present T cell receptor (beta chain) was sequenced within a study of OX40 agonist ivuxolimab in advanced cancers. This CDR3 spans 14 amino acids. V lost 5 bases and J 5 bases, leaving 13 bases between the germline ends. CDR1 is MNHEY and CDR2 is SMNVEV in the germline V gene (reference sequence). Sequenced by immunoSEQ multiplex PCR; TCRdb stores in-frame clones only, minus some. The table records approximately 99,000 clones, about 90% of them present only once. The source was CD4+ or CD8+ T cells sorted from blood, collected in a trial of the OX40 agonist ivuxolimab. The source is an adult with an advanced solid tumor such as melanoma, head and neck, liver or kidney cancer. J is TRBJ1-5 and V is TRBV27; tentative D call: TRBD1 (6 bases). As DNA, the CDR3 is TGTGCCAGCAGTCTGGAATACAGGGATCAGCCCCAGCATTTT. Translated, it gives CASSLEYRDQPQHF.